This T cell receptor (beta chain) was sequenced for a study of cytomegalovirus exposure and HLA in healthy donors. The study, taken as a whole, reports: Indistinguishable V segments such as TRBV6-2 and TRBV6-3 were excluded. Later genetic work tied a missense DCLRE1C variant to beta-chain V and J trimming. TCR association rates varied by HLA locus in a later analysis, with DRB1 highest and HLA-C lowest.

This clone has a single count. No antigen is known for it. V was clipped by 5 bases and J by 3 bases; unmatched bases: 10. Germline V gene lookup returns CDR1 MNHNY and CDR2 SVGAGI (reference sequence). The CDR3 consists of 15 residues. The PCR employed 60 Vbeta primers together with 13 Jbeta primers. The table came from immunoSEQ multiplex PCR; TCRdb's copy has only in-frame clones and leaves some out. The table shows about 150,000 clones, with approximately 84% occurring only once. Sample: PBMCs. This TCR was sampled from a male donor in good health and CMV-seropositive. The V and J genes are TRBV6-6 and TRBJ2-7; 7 bases are shared with TRBD2. The CDR3 bases are TGTGCCAGCAGTGCTGGTCTTGGCGGGAGCTACGAGCAGTACTTC. Translated, it gives CASSAGLGGSYEQYF.